This T cell receptor beta chain was retrieved from a study of cytomegalovirus exposure and HLA in healthy donors (dated by TCRdb to about 2017). Context from the whole study: In an earlier analysis of roughly 500 of the donors, 276 Gb of sequence data and 100 million or so unique TCR beta sequences from some 170 million T cells were reported. Donor age, sex, ethnicity and CMV serostatus were compiled alongside the repertoire data. The study profiled the T cell repertoires of 500 to 800 subjects by immunosequencing and related them to cytomegalovirus serostatus. Approximately 300 gigabases of sequencing data and around 90 million unique TCR sequences made up an early release that covered several hundred HLA-typed donors. In an earlier analysis of 587 of the donors, high-throughput TCR beta sequencing was used to judge whether each TCR beta V gene segment behaved as functional or pseudogenic. The later analysis used no new phenotypic data to find candidate immune exposures, relying instead on TCR beta sequences and their occurrence across donors. In a later genetic analysis, genome-wide SNP genotypes for about three fifths of the roughly 670 donors were used, and that subset was treated as a discovery cohort. Of the approximately 370 genotyped donors, over 80% were placed in the genetic ancestry cluster associated with self-reported Caucasian donors. All discovery cohort repertoires had been generated on a single sequencing platform. Typing coverage differed by locus: A, B, C, DRB1 and DQB1 were typed in about 629-640 donors, DQA1 in 500 to 550, DPA1 in some 610, and DPB1 in roughly 450. High-throughput TCR immunosequencing, statistical association of individual TCRs with disease status, and machine learning were combined to predict cytomegalovirus infection status. Class I and class II HLA loci were covered by the typing at four-digit resolution. A separate validation cohort of over a hundred different subjects was used in addition to the 666-subject first cohort. Because of strong linkage in the cohort, four or five DR-DQ haplotypes were treated as single units for association and clustering. In a later analysis, previously published TCR beta repertoires from about 670 donors were re-analyzed and high-resolution HLA genotyping was added so that TCR occurrence patterns could be studied. The aim of the study was to test whether cataloging public T cell receptors could identify signatures of past pathogen exposure. On average, roughly 200,000 unique TCR beta nucleotide sequences were sequenced per donor among fewer than 500 genotyped donors of the cohort, with 15% to 20% of those sequences being non-productive.

Results and caveats for the whole study, not just this receptor: Only TCR beta chains were sequenced in this cohort, and the absence of alpha or paired-chain data limited detectable features. In a later genetic analysis, a missense DCLRE1C variant was associated with V-gene and J-gene trimming of TCR beta chains, and the association was replicated in an independent cohort. Most TCR sequences were observed very rarely across donors, whereas some public TCRs were present in many individuals. A later analysis found that most CMV-associated TCR beta chains appeared HLA-restricted, with HLA associations seemingly driven largely by CMV exposure. Broadly in line with IMGT annotations, most TCR beta V segments showed up in productive rearrangements about 90% or about 30% of the time in an earlier analysis of several hundred of the donors. In a later analysis, HLA-associated TCR beta chains showed more clonal expansion and lower generation probabilities than non-associated chains that were equally common. Around 16 rarely observed V segments, including chromosome 9 orphons, were excluded from the earlier analysis of several hundred of the donors because counts were too low. In a later analysis, TCR association rates were found to vary across HLA loci, with the most associated TCRs seen for DRB1 alleles and the fewest for HLA-C alleles. A total of fewer than 200 TCR beta chains were listed by the study as associated with cytomegalovirus. Immune exposure information for the cohort was limited to CMV serostatus. Several of the top co-occurrence clusters appeared to be linked to parvovirus B19, influenza, CMV and Epstein-Barr virus, according to a later analysis. According to the authors, the approach could potentially be generalized to other disease states and immunological phenotypes. Because some donors lacked HLA typing at each locus, the association tests relied only on the typed subset. Linkage disequilibrium might explain the correlated functional status among segregating V segments, but an unknown experimental factor could not be excluded. In both the original and validation cohorts, the classifier was reported to diagnose cytomegalovirus status with high specificity and sensitivity. A few of the identified cytomegalovirus-associated TCR beta chains were confirmed in vitro to be specific for cytomegalovirus antigens. Roughly uniform sequencing depth across donors was assumed in presence/absence analyses, although this assumption may not hold. Strong co-occurrence of HLA alleles, especially DR and DQ, made assigning TCR associations to individual alleles difficult. A further reported finding was that TCR beta sequences accurately predicted the HLA-A and HLA-B alleles for most subjects in the first cohort. A later analysis associated about 17,000 TCR beta sequences with specific HLA alleles at a false discovery rate of 0.05. A cluster of highly shared sequence variants was judged likely to be a technical artifact of the sequencing pipeline. Some IMGT-functional V segments, including TRBV6-2 and TRBV6-3, could not be distinguished by the 87-base-pair reads and were therefore excluded. A later genetic analysis reported fewer N-insertions in productive TCRs among donors in an Asian-associated ancestry cluster than the 666-donor mean.

V is pruned by 0 bases and J by 13 bases, leaving 9 bases of the junction without a gene match. The CDR3 covers 13 residues, taking in both the cysteine and the phenylalanine. Only CDR3 DNA is held: 39 bases, read in frame from base 1. CDR1 and CDR2, looked up from the germline V gene, are WSHSY and SAAADI. The cohort was made up of about 670 healthy bone marrow donors. At the time of sampling, all cohort members were nominally healthy, though unrecorded immune exposures were likely present. The donor was CMV seropositive and was included in the group of almost 300 seropositive cohort members. A peripheral blood sample was collected from each donor, and TCR beta sequencing was performed on peripheral blood mononuclear cells. Genomic DNA was extracted from the blood cell samples with the Qiagen DNeasy Blood Extraction Kit. Libraries were prepared through the immunoSEQ multiplex PCR assay. For the multiplex PCR, a mixture combining 60 forward primers for TCR Vbeta segments and 13 reverse primers for TCR Jbeta segments was used. The CDR3 region of rearranged TCR beta genes was amplified from genomic DNA with a multiplex PCR assay. The Illumina HiSeq System was used to sequence the amplified TCR beta libraries as 87-base-pair reads. For the original study's pipeline: A later analysis counted 65 million to 90 million unique TCR beta chains across the 666 repertoires, and 9 million to 14 million of these chains were shared by at least two donors. Raw reads were error-corrected and collapsed into unique sequences with a nearest-neighbor algorithm that merged closely related sequences to remove PCR and sequencing errors. To assign V, D and J gene segments, CDR3 sequences were aligned to IMGT reference sequences. For a sequence to be retained, a match of at least six nucleotides was required to both a V gene segment and a J gene segment. A rearrangement was called productive if the CDR3 had no stop codons and remained in frame with V and J, and every other rearrangement was called non-productive. Following IMGT convention, CDR3 was defined as the stretch from the second conserved V-encoded cysteine to the conserved J-encoded phenylalanine. Sequences without an unambiguous match to a single V gene segment were excluded from the earlier analysis of about 600 of the donors. In an earlier analysis of 587 of the donors, a V segment was called functional when productive rearrangements were above 56.7%, and segregating when the standard deviation between donors exceeded 5%. To diagnose cytomegalovirus status from the catalog of TCR beta chain sequences, a statistical classification framework was built. A later analysis assigned V and J genes by comparing TCR nucleotide sequences with IMGT/GENE-DB human TR gene sequences. The TCRdist pipeline was used in a later analysis to assign CDR3 sequences and most-parsimonious VDJ recombination scenarios. In a later analysis, each TCR beta chain was defined by its CDR3 amino acid sequence together with its V-gene family, and reads without a unique V-gene family were excluded. To address suspected cross-contamination and a sequencing artifact, a later analysis removed 592 highly shared, low-generation-probability nucleotide sequences. A later analysis calculated a clonal expansion index for each public chain from normalized within-repertoire ranks of inferred template counts. A later analysis computed generation probabilities with a VDJ recombination model fitted to out-of-frame rearrangements, and checked the results against IGoR. In a later analysis, TCR-TCR, TCR-HLA and TCR-CMV co-occurrence was scored with hypergeometric tests, and a repertoire-size bias correction was applied to TCR pairs. False discovery rates were estimated in a later analysis by permuting HLA or CMV assignments 20 times. A later analysis grouped co-occurring TCRs with DBSCAN, adding TCRdist sequence similarity when clustering within HLA-allele-positive subsets. Repertoires with fewer than 30,000 or more than 120,000 public chains, plus five repertoires with anomalous nucleotide sharing, were excluded from co-occurrence clustering. The source is immuneACCESS, and TCRdb retained only in-frame sequences with V and J called. Part of the clones is not carried over; for the studies checked, unresolved V genes explain less than half of this, and the remainder is unexplained. That table furnishes V, J and clone size, whereas the DNA furnished D and trimming. The sample table holds some 140,000 clones, of which 65% to 80% were seen once. The leading ten clones occupy 6.5% to 8% of the sample.

Ten or more counts support this clone. Its recognized antigen is unknown. Base qualities are not recorded, but no much larger clone differs from it by a single base. In this chain, TRBV10-2 is recombined with TRBJ2-7; 7 of the junction bases match TRBD1. Sequencing was carried out using PBMCs. The clonotype was recovered from a man aged 35 to 55 in good health and CMV-seropositive. The bases read TGCGCCAGCAGTGAGTCGACGGACAGGCCTAATTACTTC. Its product reads: CASSESTDRPNYF.